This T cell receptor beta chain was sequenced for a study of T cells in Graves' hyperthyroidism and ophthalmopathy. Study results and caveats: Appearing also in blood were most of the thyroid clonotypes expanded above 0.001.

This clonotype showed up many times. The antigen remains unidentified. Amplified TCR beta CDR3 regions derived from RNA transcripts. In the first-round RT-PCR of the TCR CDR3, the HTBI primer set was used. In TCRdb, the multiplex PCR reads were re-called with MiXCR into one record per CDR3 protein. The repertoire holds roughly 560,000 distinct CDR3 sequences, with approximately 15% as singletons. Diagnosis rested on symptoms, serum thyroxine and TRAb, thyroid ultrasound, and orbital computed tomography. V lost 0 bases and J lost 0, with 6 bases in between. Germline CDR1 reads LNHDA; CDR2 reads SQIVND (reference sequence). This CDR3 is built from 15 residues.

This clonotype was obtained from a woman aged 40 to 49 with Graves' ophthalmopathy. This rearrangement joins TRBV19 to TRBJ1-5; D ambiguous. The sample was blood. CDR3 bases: TGTGCCAGTAGTATAGAGGCAGATAGCAATCAGCCCCAGCATTTT. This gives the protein CASSIEADSNQPQHF.